Listed here are 12 T cell receptor beta chains from one sample, sequenced in a study of OX40 agonist ivuxolimab in advanced cancers. The method behind the library was the immunoSEQ multiplex PCR assay. Imported from immuneACCESS, the table was reduced by TCRdb to in-frame sequences with V and J called. These copies leave out some clones; in studies compared against another copy, an unresolved V gene accounts for under half, and the cause of the remainder is not known. Present in this sample are tens of thousands of clones, around 81% of which were seen just once. The ten largest make up about 1% of the sample. Specimen: CD4+ or CD8+ T cells sorted from blood, collected in a trial of the OX40 agonist ivuxolimab. The receptors come from an adult with an advanced solid tumor such as melanoma, head and neck, liver or kidney cancer.

This clone is a singleton in its sample. The chain uses TRBV18 and TRBJ2-5, with no clear D. The CDR3 is 15 residues long. V shed 4 bases and J shed 4 bases, with 16 bases lying between them. The germline V gene encodes CDR1 KGHSH and CDR2 LQKENI. The CDR3 protein is CASSLAEGSSETQYF. The DNA for the CDR3 is TGTGCCAGCTCACTCGCCGAAGGGTCCTCAGAGACCCAGTACTTC.

This chain uses TRBV5-5 with TRBJ1-2; D is uncertain. CDR3 length: 14 amino acids. Per germline, CDR1 SGHKS and CDR2 YYEKEE (reference sequence). Deletions cut 0 bases from V and 4 bases from J, with 10 bases between. CDR3 DNA: TGTGCCAGCAGCTTGGCAGGCGACTCCTATGGCTACACCTTC. It yields the protein CASSLAGDSYGYTF.

The rearrangement uses TRBV19 and TRBJ2-4; 8 bases map to TRBD1. CDR3 size: 18 residues. Germline V gene data show CDR1 as LNHDA and CDR2 as SQIVND (reference sequence). V shed 3 bases, J shed 1 base, and the junction held 11 bases outside the gene matches. The CDR3: CASSMGATGVEAKNIQYF. CDR3 bases: TGTGCCAGTAGTATGGGGGCGACAGGGGTGGAGGCCAAAAACATTCAGTACTTC.

The CDR3 region is CASSQVAGGELFF. DNA of the CDR3: TGTGCCAGCAGCCAAGTTGCTGGGGGGGAGCTGTTTTTT. This chain connects TRBV14 to TRBJ2-2; D gene uncertain. Trimming took 1 base from V and 8 from J, leaving 8 bases between them. CDR3 length: 13 amino acids. The germline V gene encodes CDR1 SGHDN and CDR2 FVKESK.

J is TRBJ2-1 and V is TRBV4-2; 7 nucleotides match TRBD2. The V segment lost 0 bases and the J segment 5 bases; nucleotides outside the gene matches: 7. Germline V gene data show CDR1 as LGHNA and CDR2 as YNFKEQ. There are 16 residues in the CDR3. In DNA form, the CDR3 reads TGTGCCAGCAGCCAAGATGGGGGGGTAAAGAACAATGAGCAGTTCTTC. Translating gives CASSQDGGVKNNEQFF.

The gene calls are TRBV15 and TRBJ2-1; 9 nucleotides match TRBD2. This CDR3 is built from 15 residues. V was clipped by 0 bases and J by 7 bases; unmatched bases: 4. CDR1 LNHNV and CDR2 YYDKDF come from the germline V gene (reference sequence). The DNA for the CDR3 is TGTGCCACCAGCAGAGACCTAGCGGGGAGTAATGAGCAGTTCTTC. This encodes CATSRDLAGSNEQFF.

V gene TRBV25-1 combines with J gene TRBJ1-1; D is uncertain. The germline V and J ends were trimmed by 3 bases and 2 bases, with 7 bases remaining between them. This CDR3 contains 13 residues. CDR1 is MGHDK and CDR2 is SYGVNS in the germline V gene. CDR3 in amino acids: CASSDSRNTEAFF. The DNA for the CDR3 is TGTGCCAGCAGTGATTCCAGAAACACTGAAGCTTTCTTT.

J is TRBJ1-6 and V is TRBV2; the match to TRBD1 covers 7 bases. The CDR3 spans 17 residues. V was clipped by 8 bases and J by 0 bases; unmatched bases: 10. Germline V CDR1 and CDR2: SNHLY, FYNNEI. CDR3 loop: CASDSGGGISYNSPLHF. The CDR3, as DNA: TGTGCCAGCGATTCAGGGGGAGGGATCTCCTATAATTCACCCCTCCACTTT.

V usage is TRBV6-4 and J usage is TRBJ2-3, with a weak D call TRBD1 (5 bases). The CDR3 has 14 amino acids. Trimming took off 8 bases at V and 3 bases at J, with 15 bases between the two ends. Germline CDR1 and CDR2: MRHNA and SNTAGT. In nucleotides, the CDR3 is TGTGCCAGCCGGCTGACAGTAGGAACAGATACGCAGTATTTT. It encodes CASRLTVGTDTQYF.

The CDR3 protein is CASSIRRQMNTEAFF. In nucleotides, the CDR3 is TGTGCCAGTAGTATACGAAGACAGATGAACACTGAAGCTTTCTTT. This chain uses TRBV19 with TRBJ1-1; possibly TRBD1 for D (5 bases). V lost 2 bases and J lost 0, with 10 bases in between. Germline lookup yields CDR1 LNHDA and CDR2 SQIVND (reference sequence). The CDR3 runs to 15 residues.

The chain uses TRBV18 and TRBJ1-3; D is perhaps TRBD1 (6 bases). Looked up from germline, CDR1 is KGHSH and CDR2 is LQKENI. The V end lost 5 bases, the J end lost 0 bases, and 8 bases lay between the germline ends. This CDR3 contains 14 residues. The CDR3 protein is CASSSQGSGNTIYF. CDR3 nucleotides: TGTGCCAGCTCATCACAGGGCTCTGGAAACACCATATATTTT.

Concerning this clone itself: The sample contains more than one DNA sequence encoding this CDR3. This rearrangement joins TRBV5-6 to TRBJ1-5, with 9 bases identical to TRBD1. The V and J ends lost 2 bases and 1 base, in that order; junction bases with no gene match: 4. CDR1 is SGHDT, CDR2 YYEEEE, per germline. This CDR3 contains 16 residues. In DNA form, the CDR3 reads TGTGCCAGCAGCTTCGGGACAGGGTCCAGCAATCAGCCCCAGCATTTT. It specifies CASSFGTGSSNQPQHF.